The 18 T cell receptor beta chains in this list originate from one sample, sequenced in a study of CD8 T cells in Susac syndrome. Reverse transcription of about 0.45 to 1 ug RNA used random hexamers. TCRdb fed the immunoSEQ multiplex PCR reads into MiXCR, producing one record per CDR3 protein. The data contain about 300,000 distinct CDR3 sequences, approximately 90% of them singletons. The sequenced material came from CD8+ T cells from PBMCs. These receptors originate from a human donor with multiple sclerosis.

V and J are TRBV6-2 or TRBV6-3 and TRBJ2-2; 11 bases align to TRBD1. The V gene's germline CDR1 is MNHEY and CDR2 SVGEGT. The CDR3 covers 15 residues. V lost 5 bases, J lost 6 bases, and 5 bases stayed unmatched. CDR3 residues: CASSVDRGLAGELFF. For the CDR3, the DNA is TGTGCCAGCAGTGTGGACAGGGGGCTGGCCGGGGAGCTGTTTTTT.

This rearrangement joins TRBV16 to TRBJ2-5, with D unclear. The CDR3 is 14 residues long. Germline values: CDR1 KGHSY, CDR2 FQNENV. V was cut by 7 bases and J by 2 bases, with 14 bases left in between. This chain's CDR3 is CASNHPWRQETQYF. DNA for the CDR3: TGTGCCAGCAACCACCCGTGGCGGCAAGAGACCCAGTACTTC.

The V call is TRBV4-2, the J call TRBJ2-1; D uncertain. Trimming cost V 0 bases and J 5 bases, with 11 bases left between them. The V gene's germline CDR1 is LGHNA and CDR2 YNFKEQ. The CDR3 loop spans 15 amino acids. This CDR3 is CASSQENLQNNEQFF. The CDR3, as DNA: TGTGCCAGCAGCCAAGAGAATTTACAGAACAATGAGCAGTTCTTC.

This clonotype was observed a few times. DNA of the CDR3: TGTGCCAGCAGACTAGCGGGTTCCTACGAGCAGTACTTC. This sequence encodes CASRLAGSYEQYF. J is TRBJ2-7 and V is TRBV27, with 9 nucleotides matching TRBD2. Germline V gene data show CDR1 as MNHEY and CDR2 as SMNVEV (reference sequence). This CDR3 region has 13 residues. J gave up 1 base and V 6 bases, and 1 base lay outside the gene matches.

The J gene is TRBJ2-7, the V gene TRBV3-1, with a weak D call TRBD2 (6 bases). The CDR3 totals 16 residues. Germline CDR1 LGHDT, CDR2 YNNKEL (reference sequence). V lost 4 bases, J lost 0 bases, and 16 bases lay in between. CDR3 nucleotides: TGTGCCAGCAGCCGCTTGAGAGGGAGGAGCTCCTACGAGCAGTACTTC. Amino acid sequence: CASSRLRGRSSYEQYF.

V and J are TRBV4-2 and TRBJ2-7; the match to TRBD2 covers 7 bases. The CDR3 has 14 residues. Germline lookup yields CDR1 LGHNA and CDR2 YNFKEQ. The J segment lost 7 bases and the V segment lost 0 bases, leaving 6 bases of the junction unmatched. The CDR3 here is CASSQDWAGVEQYF. DNA of the CDR3: TGTGCCAGCAGCCAAGATTGGGCGGGGGTTGAGCAGTACTTC.

This chain joins TRBV7-9 and TRBJ1-4; TRBD1 is a possible D gene (6 bases). Germline CDR1 SEHNR, CDR2 FQNEAQ (reference sequence). This CDR3 region has 15 residues. V was clipped by 4 bases and J by 4 bases, with 13 bases between them. The CDR3 is CASSYSGDFNEKLFF. In DNA, the CDR3 is TGTGCCAGCAGCTATTCAGGGGATTTTAATGAAAAACTGTTTTTT.

The chain employs TRBV29-1 and TRBJ2-7; TRBD2 matches at 8 bases. This CDR3 is 12 amino acids long. Trimming took 4 bases from V and 4 from J; bases not matched to a gene: 3. CDR1 is SQVTM and CDR2 is ANQGSEA in the germline V gene. The CDR3 bases are TGCAGCGTTGTAGCTAGCGGGTACGAGCAGTACTTC. Protein: CSVVASGYEQYF.

The gene calls are TRBV19 and TRBJ2-1, with D unresolved. Between the trimmed V and J ends, which lost 4 bases and 2 bases, there was a span of 6 bases. Germline CDR1 reads LNHDA; CDR2 reads SQIVND (reference sequence). The CDR3 runs 13 residues. The CDR3 coding sequence is TGTGCCAGTAGTACTACCACCTACAATGAGCAGTTCTTC. Translated: CASSTTTYNEQFF.

The gene calls are TRBV28 and TRBJ2-4, with D perhaps TRBD2 (7 bases). The CDR3 is made up of 18 amino acids. V lost 7 bases, J lost 1 base, and 23 bases lay in between. Per germline, CDR1 MDHEN and CDR2 SYDVKM. CDR3 residues: CASTSLRGGGRAKNIQYF. The DNA for the CDR3 is TGTGCCAGCACCTCACTCAGGGGAGGGGGAAGGGCCAAAAACATTCAGTACTTC.

For the CDR3, the DNA is TGTGCCAGCAGTCCTCGAGCGGGGGAATACAATGAGCAGTTCTTC. Encoded protein: CASSPRAGEYNEQFF. The J gene is TRBJ2-1, the V gene TRBV28, with TRBD2 matching 8 bases. The V segment lost 5 bases and the J segment 4 bases; nucleotides outside the gene matches: 7. This CDR3 has 15 amino acids. From germline, CDR1 is MDHEN and CDR2 SYDVKM.

The chain couples TRBV4-2 to TRBJ2-1; D uncertain. With 0 bases removed from V and 1 base from J, the gap between germline ends came to 13 bases. Germline V gene lookup returns CDR1 LGHNA and CDR2 YNFKEQ. This CDR3 has 17 residues. The CDR3 here is CASSQEKTLGSYNEQFF. In DNA, the CDR3 is TGTGCCAGCAGCCAAGAAAAGACTCTGGGATCCTACAATGAGCAGTTCTTC.

This sequence joins TRBV19 and TRBJ2-7; 7 positions match TRBD1. Trimming took 3 bases from V and 4 from J; bases not matched to a gene: 3. Germline V gives CDR1 LNHDA, CDR2 SQIVND (reference sequence). The CDR3 length is 13 residues. The CDR3 region is CASSIGTEYEQYF. The DNA of the CDR3 is TGTGCCAGTAGTATCGGGACAGAGTACGAGCAGTACTTC.

This rearrangement joins TRBV9 to TRBJ2-7; 7 nucleotides match TRBD1. V was clipped by 3 bases and J by 1 base; unmatched bases: 4. Germline-derived CDR1 and CDR2 are SGDLS and YYNGEE. The CDR3 contains 14 residues. CDR3 amino acids: CASSAPDRSYEQYF. Here the CDR3 DNA reads TGTGCCAGCAGCGCACCGGACAGGTCCTACGAGCAGTACTTC.

The chain recombines TRBV6-2 or TRBV6-3 with TRBJ1-1, with D uncertain. The CDR3 has 13 residues. Germline V gene data show CDR1 as MNHEY and CDR2 as SVGEGT. V was clipped by 4 bases and J by 1 base, with 7 bases between them. CDR3 sequence (DNA): TGTGCCAGCAGTTGGGATCGGAACACTGAAGCTTTCTTT. Translation: CASSWDRNTEAFF.

The V and J genes are TRBV4-2 and TRBJ2-5; 14 bases fit TRBD2. The CDR3 sequence is 16 residues long. V lost 1 base, J lost 4 bases, and 2 bases stayed unmatched. CDR1 LGHNA and CDR2 YNFKEQ come from the germline V gene. As DNA, the CDR3 is TGTGCCAGCAGCCAAGGACTAGCGGGGGGGCCAGAGACCCAGTACTTC. Translation gives CASSQGLAGGPETQYF.

The rearrangement uses TRBV14 and TRBJ2-1, with D possibly being TRBD2 (5 bases). The CDR3 totals 16 residues. From germline, CDR1 is SGHDN and CDR2 FVKESK. V was pared by 1 base and J by 8 bases, with 18 bases between. The CDR3 bases are TGTGCCAGCAGCCAAGGTGGGAGTCGTGAGGTGCATGAGCAGTTCTTC. This codes for CASSQGGSREVHEQFF.

The V gene is TRBV2, the J gene TRBJ2-1; perhaps TRBD1 as D (6 bases). This CDR3 region has 12 residues. CDR1 and CDR2 from the germline V gene are SNHLY and FYNNEI. With 4 bases removed from V and 8 bases from J, the gap between germline ends came to 9 bases. As DNA, the CDR3 is TGTGCCAGCAGTGGACAGGTCCATGAGCAGTTCTTC. Protein sequence: CASSGQVHEQFF.